This TCR beta chain was profiled in a study of shared clonotypes between healthy human individuals. Study-wide results and caveats: Depth of sequencing was expected to influence donor clonotype sharing. Since donors were few, the genetic and exposure-history diversity represented was limited.

Of note for this clone: Antigen: not known.

The germline V gene encodes CDR1 DFQATT and CDR2 SNEGSKA (reference sequence). Trimming removed 8 bases from V and 3 bases from J; junction bases left unmatched: 1. The CDR3 is 10 amino acids. The test was conducted at deep level. Every subset had its genomic DNA shared out evenly among several immunoSEQ plates. The data were produced by immunoSEQ multiplex PCR, yet TCRdb's version contains in-frame clones alone and is incomplete. The table has about 600,000 clones, around 78% seen once. The TCR originated in a middle-aged woman in good health. Some clones in this sample may be carry-over from other donors' samples. This chain joins TRBV20-1 and TRBJ2-7, with 7 nucleotides matching TRBD1. Sequenced sample: PBMCs. The CDR3 bases are TGCAGTACAGGGGACTACGAGCAGTACTTC. It specifies CSTGDYEQYF.